A selection of T cell receptor beta chains follows, all from one sample in a study of PD-L1 blockade in urothelial cancer. The table came from immunoSEQ multiplex PCR; TCRdb's copy has only in-frame clones and leaves some out. Among more than 85,000 clones listed, roughly 87% were seen once. The material sequenced was PBMCs, taken around atezolizumab (anti-PD-L1) treatment. The origin of the receptors is a man aged 60 to 75 with urothelial cancer. CDR3s include the opening cysteine and the closing phenylalanine or tryptophan. A D gene is named only where the DNA matches it firmly. Where a row states a size, it is once, few, many or the class of an expanded clone; other rows omit it.

D gene	clone size	V gene	J gene	CDR3 DNA	CDR3 protein
TRBD2	.	TRBV6-5	TRBJ2-7	TGTGCCAGCAGTTTAGCGGGAGGGGGTTACGAGCAGTACTTC	CASSLAGGGYEQYF
.	once	TRBV4-2	TRBJ2-6	TGTGCCAGCAGCCAAGCAGGGGAGCCTGGGGCCAACGTCCTGACTTTC	CASSQAGEPGANVLTF
.	.	TRBV5-1	TRBJ2-1	TGCGCCAGCAGCTTCCGGAAAATGGGAGGCAATGAGCAGTTCTTC	CASSFRKMGGNEQFF
.	.	TRBV7-6	TRBJ2-2	TGTGCCAGCAGCGTTTCGGAGGGGAACACCGGGGAGCTGTTTTTT	CASSVSEGNTGELFF
.	.	TRBV4-1	TRBJ2-7	TGCGCCAGCAGTACCGGGGTCCTGTCCTACGAGCAGTACTTC	CASSTGVLSYEQYF
TRBD2	.	TRBV5-6	TRBJ2-3	TGTGCCAGCAGCTTACGGACTAGCGGGGGGGCCTATACGCAGTATTTT	CASSLRTSGGAYTQYF
.	.	TRBV9	TRBJ2-1	TGTGCCAGCAGCGTAGGTGGAGGTTCCGAGCAGTTCTTC	CASSVGGGSEQFF
.	.	TRBV28	TRBJ2-7	TGTGCCAGCATCACAGGGAGATCCTACGAGCAGTACTTC	CASITGRSYEQYF
.	few	TRBV6-5	TRBJ2-2	TGTGCCAGCAGTCCAGGGTACACCGGGGAGCTGTTTTTT	CASSPGYTGELFF
TRBD1	.	TRBV7-2	TRBJ1-6	TGTGCCAGCAGCCTGACAGGGGACGATTCACCCCTCCACTTT	CASSLTGDDSPLHF
TRBD2	.	TRBV10-3	TRBJ2-7	TGTGCCGTCCGGGGGGAAGCAGTTCCAAAACAGTACTTC	CAVRGEAVPKQYF
.	.	TRBV5-1	TRBJ1-4	TGCGCCAGCAGCTTGGCTACTAATGAAAAACTGTTTTTT	CASSLATNEKLFF
TRBD1	.	TRBV5-1	TRBJ1-2	TGCGCCAGCAGCTTAGGGGACAGGGGGAACTATGGCTACACCTTC	CASSLGDRGNYGYTF
TRBD1	.	TRBV13	TRBJ2-6	TGTGCCAGCAGCTTCAGGGGGACTGGGGCCAACGTCCTGACTTTC	CASSFRGTGANVLTF
TRBD1	.	TRBV9	TRBJ2-7	TGTGCCAGCAGCGTAGGGGGACAGGGGGCGGTCGAGCAGTACTTC	CASSVGGQGAVEQYF
TRBD1	.	TRBV27	TRBJ2-1	TGTGCCAGCAGTTTATCCCCGGACAGGGCGGTTAGAGAGCAGTTCTTC	CASSLSPDRAVREQFF
TRBD1	.	TRBV29-1	TRBJ1-1	TGCAGCTTTGCCTATTCCTCGGACAGGGAAGCTTTCTTT	CSFAYSSDREAFF
.	.	TRBV7-2	TRBJ2-7	TGTGCCAGCAGCTTTGAGGCCTCCTACGAGCAGTACTTC	CASSFEASYEQYF
.	.	TRBV7-7	TRBJ2-2	TGTGCCAGCAGCTTAGTTGCTGGGGCGGACACCGGGGAGCTGTTTTTT	CASSLVAGADTGELFF
TRBD1	.	TRBV10-3	TRBJ1-2	TGTGCCATGGGACAGGGTCATGGCTACACCTTC	CAMGQGHGYTF
.	.	TRBV7-9	TRBJ2-6	TGTGCCAGCAGCTTAACTGTAACGACGGACTCCTCTGGGGCCAACGTCCTGACTTTC	CASSLTVTTDSSGANVLTF
TRBD2	.	TRBV25-1	TRBJ2-7	TGTGCCGTGGGGAGGGACGACTCCTACGAGCAGTACTTC	CAVGRDDSYEQYF
TRBD2	few	TRBV7-9	TRBJ2-5	TGTGCCAGCAGCTTAGGCCTAGCGGACCAAGAGACCCAGTACTTC	CASSLGLADQETQYF
.	few	TRBV14	TRBJ1-1	TGTGCCAGCAGCCAAGGAAGGGAGACTGAAGCTTTCTTT	CASSQGRETEAFF
.	few	TRBV27	TRBJ2-7	TGTGCCAGCAGTATTTACAGGGAATCCTACGAGCAGTACTTC	CASSIYRESYEQYF
.	.	TRBV5-5	TRBJ1-3	TGTGCCAGCAACCTCCCCGGTTTCTCTGGAAACACCATATATTTT	CASNLPGFSGNTIYF
TRBD1	.	TRBV28	TRBJ1-5	TGTGCCAGCAGTTACAGGGGGCGTCAGCCCCAGCATTTT	CASSYRGRQPQHF
TRBD1	few	TRBV6-1	TRBJ2-7	TGTGCCAGCAGTGAAGTCGAGACAGGGTTCTACGAGCAGTACTTC	CASSEVETGFYEQYF
.	.	TRBV30	TRBJ1-4	TGTGCCTGGAGAGAGGGAGTCCTGTCAACTAATGAAAAACTGTTTTTT	CAWREGVLSTNEKLFF
.	.	TRBV29-1	TRBJ2-7	TGCAGCGTGGGGGACTTCTCCTACGAGCAGTACTTC	CSVGDFSYEQYF
.	.	TRBV28	TRBJ2-2	TGTGCCAGCAGGTCGAGCACCGGGGAGCTGTTTTTT	CASRSSTGELFF
.	.	TRBV7-2	TRBJ2-2	TGTGCCAGCAGCCCACAGGGTTATGGGAACACCGGGGAGCTGTTTTTT	CASSPQGYGNTGELFF
.	.	TRBV15	TRBJ2-7	TGTGCCACCAGCCGAAAATCCGGGGTCTCAGAGCAGTACTTC	CATSRKSGVSEQYF
TRBD1	.	TRBV14	TRBJ1-4	TGTGCCAGCAGACAGACAGGGGCGGCTAATGAAAAACTGTTTTTT	CASRQTGAANEKLFF
TRBD2	once	TRBV6-6	TRBJ2-7	TGTGCCAGCAGCCTTTCCTCGGCGGGGGGAAAAGAGCAGTACTTC	CASSLSSAGGKEQYF
.	.	TRBV5-1	TRBJ1-1	TGCGCCAGCAGCTTCCAGGGGAGGGACGCTTTCTTT	CASSFQGRDAFF
TRBD1	.	TRBV4-1	TRBJ2-7	TGCGCCAGCAGCCATGGAACTTCGACAGGGACCTACGAGCAGTACTTC	CASSHGTSTGTYEQYF
TRBD1	once	TRBV9	TRBJ1-5	TGTGCCAGCAGCGTAGTTTTAGACAGGGACTTATCAAATCAGCCCCAGCATTTT	CASSVVLDRDLSNQPQHF
.	.	TRBV19	TRBJ2-3	TGTGCCAGTAATGGTCAGGGGACAGATACGCAGTATTTT	CASNGQGTDTQYF
.	.	TRBV5-4	TRBJ1-3	TGTGCCAGCAGCTCCTCGAGCTCTGGAAACACCATATATTTT	CASSSSSSGNTIYF
.	few	TRBV14	TRBJ2-3	TGTGCCAGCAGCCAAGATCTGGAGGGGGGGCCCTCAGATACGCAGTATTTT	CASSQDLEGGPSDTQYF
TRBD1	.	TRBV18	TRBJ2-5	TGTGCCAGCTCACCGGGACAGGAAGAGACCCAGTACTTC	CASSPGQEETQYF
.	.	TRBV7-9	TRBJ2-5	TGTGCCAGCAGCTTATGGGACACACAAGAGACCCAGTACTTC	CASSLWDTQETQYF
.	.	TRBV5-1	TRBJ1-4	TGCGCCAGCACCTTCCGCGGACAGCTAGATGAAAAACTGTTTTTT	CASTFRGQLDEKLFF
.	.	TRBV4-3	TRBJ1-1	TGCGCCAGCAGCCAATGGTTACAGGGCGGGAACACTGAAGCTTTCTTT	CASSQWLQGGNTEAFF
TRBD1	.	TRBV7-3	TRBJ1-2	TGTGCCAGCAGCGCCGGGACAGGGAGGGCTTATGGCTACACCTTC	CASSAGTGRAYGYTF
TRBD1	.	TRBV28	TRBJ1-2	TGTGCCAGCATACCTGGGACAGGCCGACGTGGGGGCTACACCTTC	CASIPGTGRRGGYTF
.	.	TRBV28	TRBJ2-1	TGTGCCAGCAGTTCGGCGGGGGCGTCCTATCCCGACAATGAGCAGTTCTTC	CASSSAGASYPDNEQFF
.	once	TRBV5-8	TRBJ2-3	TGTGCCAGCTTACCCCCTCACAGGTTCACAGATACGCAGTATTTT	CASLPPHRFTDTQYF
.	.	TRBV4-1	TRBJ1-1	TGCGCCAGCAGCCAGGCGGGAAGGGGGGGGAACACTGAAGCTTTCTTT	CASSQAGRGGNTEAFF
TRBD1	once	TRBV29-1	TRBJ1-2	TGCAGCGTCGAGGACAGGGGCTATGGCTACACCTTC	CSVEDRGYGYTF
TRBD2	.	TRBV7-2	TRBJ2-5	TGTGCCAGCAGCTTCGGACTAGCGGGAGCCCAAGAGACCCAGTACTTC	CASSFGLAGAQETQYF
TRBD1	few	TRBV19	TRBJ2-1	TGTGCCAGTATGGAAGACAGGGGGTACAATGAGCAGTTCTTC	CASMEDRGYNEQFF